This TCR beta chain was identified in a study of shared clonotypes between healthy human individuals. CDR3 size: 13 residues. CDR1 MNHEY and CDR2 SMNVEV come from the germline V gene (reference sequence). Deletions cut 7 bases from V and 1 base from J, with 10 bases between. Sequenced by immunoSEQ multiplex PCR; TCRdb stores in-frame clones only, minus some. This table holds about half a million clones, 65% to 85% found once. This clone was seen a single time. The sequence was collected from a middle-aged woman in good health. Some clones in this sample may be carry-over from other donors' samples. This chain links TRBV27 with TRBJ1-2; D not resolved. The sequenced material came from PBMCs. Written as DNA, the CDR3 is TGTGCCAGCACCCAGAGAGATAACTATGGCTACACCTTC. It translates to CASTQRDNYGYTF.